This T cell receptor beta chain was found in a study of early stage breast cancer tumors. Broader study findings: Compared with adjacent normal breast tissue, tumors showed 2.5 to 3-fold greater T cell density and higher clonality. Most shared enriched TCRB sequences were commonly generated ones.

This CDR3 spans 13 amino acids. With 3 bases removed from V and 0 bases from J, the gap between germline ends came to 5 bases. Germline V gene data show CDR1 as SGHTA and CDR2 as FQGNSA. TCRdb's copy holds only in-frame clones and misses some; the assay was immunoSEQ multiplex PCR. The sample gives around 41,000 clones, about two thirds of which show up once; 7.2% is in the top ten. Notes on this clone: Its antigen is not identified.

V and J are TRBV7-2 and TRBJ1-1, with unresolved D. Sample: blood. This TCR was recovered from a person aged 50-59 years with breast cancer. CDR3 in amino acids: CASSFSVNTEAFF. As DNA, the CDR3 is TGTGCCAGCAGCTTTTCTGTGAACACTGAAGCTTTCTTT.